This TCR beta chain was retrieved from a study of blood T cell repertoires in COVID-19. Study context: Samples representing acute and convalescent COVID-19 were sourced from the United States, Italy and Spain.

The CDR3 is made up of 20 amino acids. Germline loops: CDR1 KGHDR, CDR2 SFDVKD. J lost 3 bases, V lost 1 base, and 19 bases had no gene match. Assay: immunoSEQ multiplex PCR; the TCRdb copy retains only in-frame clones and omits some. Among more than 120,000 clones listed, around 87% were seen once. The sequenced sample consisted of peripheral blood. This TCR came from a woman in her 50s with active or convalescent COVID-19. The chain has TRBV24-1 and TRBJ1-1; 7 bases fit TRBD1. The CDR3 region is CATSDFPGWQGVGCYTEAFF. The CDR3 DNA reads TGTGCCACCAGTGATTTCCCCGGATGGCAGGGGGTGGGTTGTTACACTGAAGCTTTCTTT.